This TCR beta chain was identified in a study of early T cells in non-severe SARS-CoV-2 infection. Study findings and constraints: Using VDJdb, the matching emphasized anti-spike CD8 responses while missing private and CD4 specificities.

Individual cDNA molecules carried attached unique molecular identifiers. MiXCR, applied by TCRdb to the 5' RACE reads, yields one record per CDR3 protein. The table records roughly 40,000 distinct CDR3 sequences, approximately 4% of them present only once. This clonotype has a handful of counts. Its specificity is unknown. The V gene's germline CDR1 is MNHEY and CDR2 SMNVEV (reference sequence). The V end lost 7 bases, the J end lost 5 bases, and 15 bases lay between the germline ends. The length of the CDR3 is 15 residues. The chain joins TRBV27 to TRBJ1-6; D not certain. The sequence was collected from an adult who was a healthcare worker with PCR-confirmed SARS-CoV-2 infection or an uninfected control (not recorded which). Sequencing was performed on whole blood. The CDR3 reads CASKLTTADNSPLHF. The CDR3 coding sequence is TGTGCCAGCAAACTCACCACTGCCGATAATTCACCCCTCCACTTT.